This note documents a single TCR beta chain sequence. Its target is unknown. The junction had 5 bases not matched to a gene; V was cut back by 7 bases and J by 3 bases. The CDR3 has 14 residues. Per germline, CDR1 MDHEN and CDR2 SYDVKM. PCR primers comprised 60 Vbeta and 13 Jbeta primers. Assay used: immunoSEQ multiplex PCR; TCRdb lists only in-frame clones, some missing. The sample shows 150,000 to 200,000 clones, 60% to 80% of them seen only once. The data were taken from a study of cytomegalovirus exposure and HLA in healthy donors. Overall study context: Earlier results showed roughly 110 million unique TCR beta sequences derived from around 170 million T cells. Overall study results and limits: Among TCR beta chains, those listed as cytomegalovirus-associated numbered around 180. Sequencing depth roughly uniform across donors was assumed in presence/absence analyses. A few CMV-associated chains were confirmed in vitro to be specific for CMV antigens.

The V and J genes are TRBV28 and TRBJ1-5; 8 bases align to TRBD1. This TCR was sampled from a man over 45 in good health and CMV-seropositive. The source material was PBMCs. CDR3 amino acids: CASKGQGFNQPQHF. CDR3 nucleotide sequence: TGTGCCAGCAAAGGACAGGGCTTCAATCAGCCCCAGCATTTT.